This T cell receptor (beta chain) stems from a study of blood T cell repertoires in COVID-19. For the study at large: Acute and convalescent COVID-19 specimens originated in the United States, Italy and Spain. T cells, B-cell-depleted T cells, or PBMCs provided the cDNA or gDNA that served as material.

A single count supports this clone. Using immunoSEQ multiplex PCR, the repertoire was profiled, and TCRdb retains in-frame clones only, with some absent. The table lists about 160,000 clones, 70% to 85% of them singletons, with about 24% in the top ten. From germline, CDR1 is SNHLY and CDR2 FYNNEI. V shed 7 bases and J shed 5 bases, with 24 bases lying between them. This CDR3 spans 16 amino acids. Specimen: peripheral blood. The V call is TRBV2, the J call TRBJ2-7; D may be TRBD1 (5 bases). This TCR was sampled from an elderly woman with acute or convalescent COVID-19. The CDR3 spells CASTNINRKPPHEQYF. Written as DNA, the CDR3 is TGTGCCAGCACCAACATCAACAGGAAACCCCCCCACGAGCAGTACTTC.